This T cell receptor beta chain was sequenced during a study of blood T cell repertoires in COVID-19. At the level of the study: COVID-19 samples from acute and convalescent phases originated in the United States, Italy and Spain. PBMCs, B-cell-depleted T cells, or T cells were the source of the cDNA or gDNA that made up the material.

CDR1 is LGHNA and CDR2 is YSLEER in the germline V gene. Deletions cut 0 bases from V and 0 bases from J, with 14 bases between. CDR3 length: 17 amino acids. In the authors' workflow: Estimates of nucleated cell counts were drawn from the amplification of reference gene primers. Using immunoSEQ multiplex PCR, the repertoire was profiled, and TCRdb retains in-frame clones only, with some absent. The V and J calls and clone size are taken from that table; D and trimming were inferred from the DNA. In the table there are 200,000 to 300,000 clones, around nine tenths of which are singletons. The sequencing sample was made of peripheral blood. The chain has TRBV4-3 and TRBJ1-2, with D possibly being TRBD1 (5 bases). The clonotype comes from a woman aged 40 to 49 who had recovered from COVID-19. In DNA, the CDR3 is TGCGCCAGCAGCCAAGATCGGGGGACGGCAGCTAACTATGGCTACACCTTC. It codes for CASSQDRGTAANYGYTF.